This T cell receptor (beta chain) is drawn from a study of T cell responses to AZD1222 COVID-19 vaccine. Whole-study findings and limits: There were repertoire samples only from the period after the peak T cell response. Spike-wide coverage was observed for vaccine-associated CD4 TCRs, with dominant responses at 160-218 and 743-854.

The repertoire was sequenced with immunoSEQ multiplex PCR; TCRdb's copy has only in-frame clones and lacks some. The data show around 190,000 clones, 85% to 95% seen once. Remarks on this clone: What it recognizes is unknown.

V gave up 5 bases and J gave up 0 bases, with 11 bases separating them. The CDR3 contains 14 residues. The germline V gene encodes CDR1 SGHNT and CDR2 YYREEE (reference sequence). V is TRBV5-4 and J is TRBJ1-2; D might be TRBD1 (5 bases). The sample was peripheral blood, taken on day 0 of AZD1222 vaccination. This clonotype was sampled from an adult in good health. The CDR3 DNA sequence: TGTGCCAGCAGACCCGACAGCACTAACTATGGCTACACCTTC. This codes for CASRPDSTNYGYTF.